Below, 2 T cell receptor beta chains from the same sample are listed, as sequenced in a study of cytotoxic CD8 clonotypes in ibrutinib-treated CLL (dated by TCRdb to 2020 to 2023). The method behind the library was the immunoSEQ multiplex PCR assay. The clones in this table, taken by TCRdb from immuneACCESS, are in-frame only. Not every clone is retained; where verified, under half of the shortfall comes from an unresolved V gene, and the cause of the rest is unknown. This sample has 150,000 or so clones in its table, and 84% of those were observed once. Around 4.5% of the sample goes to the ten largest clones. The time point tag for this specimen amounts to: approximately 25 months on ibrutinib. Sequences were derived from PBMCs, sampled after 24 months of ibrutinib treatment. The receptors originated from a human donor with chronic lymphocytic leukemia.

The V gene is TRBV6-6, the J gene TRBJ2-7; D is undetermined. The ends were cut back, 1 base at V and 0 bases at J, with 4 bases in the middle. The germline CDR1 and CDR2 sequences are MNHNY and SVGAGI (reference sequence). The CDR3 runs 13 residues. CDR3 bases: TGTGCCAGCAGTTACTGGGTCTCCTACGAGCAGTACTTC. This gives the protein CASSYWVSYEQYF.

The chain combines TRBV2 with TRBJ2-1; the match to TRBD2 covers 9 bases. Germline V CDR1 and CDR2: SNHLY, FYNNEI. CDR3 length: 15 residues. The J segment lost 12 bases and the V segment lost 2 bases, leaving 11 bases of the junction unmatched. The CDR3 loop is CASSERAGGKLGQFF. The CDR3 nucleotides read TGTGCCAGCAGTGAAAGGGCGGGAGGGAAACTTGGGCAGTTCTTC.